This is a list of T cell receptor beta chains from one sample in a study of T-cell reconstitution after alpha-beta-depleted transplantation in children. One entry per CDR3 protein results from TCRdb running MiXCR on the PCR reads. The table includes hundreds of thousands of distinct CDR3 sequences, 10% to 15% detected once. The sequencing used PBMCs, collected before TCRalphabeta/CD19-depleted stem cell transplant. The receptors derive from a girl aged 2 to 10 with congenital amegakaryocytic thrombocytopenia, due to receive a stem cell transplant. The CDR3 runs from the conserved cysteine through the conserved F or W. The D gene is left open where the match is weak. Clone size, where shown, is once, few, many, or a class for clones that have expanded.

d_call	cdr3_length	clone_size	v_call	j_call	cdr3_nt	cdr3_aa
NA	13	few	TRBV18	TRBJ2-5	TGTGCCAGCTCACCGGGAAGGGAAGAGACCCAGTACTTC	CASSPGREETQYF
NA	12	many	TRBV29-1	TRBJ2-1	TGCAGCGTTGGGCAGGGTTGGAATGAGCAGTTCTTC	CSVGQGWNEQFF
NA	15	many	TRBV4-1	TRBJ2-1	TGCGCCAGCAGTCCCCAGGTCAGAACGGGTACCCGGGATGTCTTC	CASSPQVRTGTRDVF
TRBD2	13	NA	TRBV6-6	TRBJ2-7	TGTGCCAGCATCCCTAGCGGGACCTACGAGCAGTACTTC	CASIPSGTYEQYF
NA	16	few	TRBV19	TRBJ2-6	TGTGCCAGTAGGCCGGGACGAAGCTCTGGGGCCAACGTCCTGACTTTC	CASRPGRSSGANVLTF
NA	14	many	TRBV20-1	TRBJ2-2	TGCAGTGCTACAACGGGCCACAACACCGGGGAGCTGTTTTTT	CSATTGHNTGELFF
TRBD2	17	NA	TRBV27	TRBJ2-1	TGTGCCAGCAGTCCTACGGTGGGAGGGCCGGGTTACAATGAGCAGTTCTTC	CASSPTVGGPGYNEQFF
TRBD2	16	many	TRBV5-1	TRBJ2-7	TGCGCCAGCAGCTTATCCAGCGGGGTTACTACCTACGAGCAGTACTTC	CASSLSSGVTTYEQYF
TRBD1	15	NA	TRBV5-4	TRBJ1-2	TGTGCCAGCTCCCTTTCCGGGACAGGGGCCTATGGCTACACCTTC	CASSLSGTGAYGYTF
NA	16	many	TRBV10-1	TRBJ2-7	TGCGCCAGCAGTGATATCGGGCTCGCCAGCTCCTACGAGCAGTACTTC	CASSDIGLASSYEQYF